A single sample is the source of the 9 T cell receptor beta chains below, sequenced in a study of T-cell memory formation after mild COVID-19. One entry per CDR3 protein, called by TCRdb with MiXCR from the 5' RACE reads. The sample shows over 450,000 distinct CDR3 sequences, about a fifth of them seen only once. Sequencing input: PBMCs or a T cell subset sorted from them (not recorded which). The receptors here all came from an adult woman who had mild COVID-19 (a few samples of this study predate the infection). Cell type and time point are not known.

The DNA of the CDR3 is TGCAGTGCTGCCGGACCTGAGAGTTACTACAATGAGCAGTTCTTC. This translates into CSAAGPESYYNEQFF. V usage is TRBV20-1 and J usage is TRBJ2-1; D remains ambiguous. This CDR3 is built from 15 residues. CDR1 and CDR2 from the germline V gene are DFQATT and SNEGSKA (reference sequence). Trimming removed 5 bases at V and 3 bases at J, with 17 bases between.

The genes are TRBV7-8 and TRBJ2-1, with D maybe TRBD1 (6 bases). The CDR3 runs 15 residues. Trimming took 1 base from V and 3 from J, leaving 10 bases between them. Germline values: CDR1 SGHVS, CDR2 FQNEAQ. The CDR3 nucleotides read TGTGCCAGCAGCTTAGAGGGGACAATCTACAATGAGCAGTTCTTC. Residues: CASSLEGTIYNEQFF.

This clonotype was observed a few times. V gene TRBV19 combines with J gene TRBJ2-1; weak D call: TRBD1 (5 bases). This CDR3 contains 13 residues. The germline V and J ends were trimmed by 2 bases and 6 bases, with 8 bases remaining between them. Per the germline V gene, CDR1 is LNHDA and CDR2 is SQIVND (reference sequence). The CDR3 region is CASSILRGNEQFF. CDR3 DNA sequence: TGTGCCAGTAGTATATTAAGGGGCAATGAGCAGTTCTTC.

This clonotype showed up just a few times. The chain joins TRBV12-3 or TRBV12-4 to TRBJ2-1, with D uncertain. V was clipped by 5 bases and J by 7 bases, with 12 bases between them. The CDR3 is made up of 13 amino acids. The CDR3 protein is CASSRGPTNEQFF. The DNA of the CDR3 is TGTGCCAGCAGTCGCGGACCCACTAATGAGCAGTTCTTC.

The sample holds a few counts of this clonotype. The junction departs from the called germline gene at one end, perhaps through a read error. This chain uses TRBV11-2 with TRBJ2-1; 10 bases align to TRBD2. This CDR3 region has 11 residues. CDR1 is SGHAT and CDR2 is FQNNGV in the germline V gene. This CDR3 is CASSLGASGGF. The CDR3 region has the DNA TGTGCCAGCAGCTTAGGAGCTAGCGGGGGCTTC.

As DNA, the CDR3 is TGTGCCAGCAGCTCCCCCGTCCGCGGGGGCGCCACCTACAATGAGCAGTTCTTC. This encodes CASSSPVRGGATYNEQFF. The chain has TRBV11-2 and TRBJ2-1, with D possibly matching TRBD2 (7 bases). The CDR3 runs 18 residues. The germline CDR1 and CDR2 sequences are SGHAT and FQNNGV. V was clipped by 4 bases and J by 2 bases, with 21 bases between them.

This rearrangement joins TRBV7-3 to TRBJ2-3, with D possibly being TRBD1 or TRBD2 (6 bases each). The V end was cut by 5 bases, the J end by 4 bases, with 10 bases between. CDR1 SGHTA and CDR2 FQGTGA come from the germline V gene. This CDR3 has 13 residues. The CDR3 DNA sequence: TGTGCCAGCAGCCCGGGGGCCCCAGATACGCAGTATTTT. Residues: CASSPGAPDTQYF.

This clonotype was counted a few times. The J gene is TRBJ2-1, the V gene TRBV6-2 or TRBV6-3; no clear D. The CDR3 has 15 amino acids. Germline CDR1 MNHEY, CDR2 SVGEGT. Trimming left V 6 bases short and J 4 bases short, with 16 bases between. The CDR3 region is CASSPAGAEYNEQFF. CDR3 bases: TGTGCCAGCAGCCCAGCCGGCGCGGAGTACAATGAGCAGTTCTTC.

In this sample, this clonotype turned up many times. V and J are TRBV29-1 and TRBJ1-2; D remains unclear. The CDR3 is made up of 11 amino acids. Between the trimmed V and J ends, which lost 7 bases and 12 bases, there was a span of 18 bases. The germline V gene encodes CDR1 SQVTM and CDR2 ANQGSEA. CDR3 residues: CSAPAGQSNTF. The CDR3 nucleotides are TGCAGCGCTCCCGCCGGGCAGTCGAACACCTTC.